This T cell receptor beta chain was sequenced in a study of CXCR3-negative and CXCR3-positive naive CD8 T cells. Points on this clonotype: Its specificity is not known.

Notes on the study in general: In CXCR3-positive naive cells, the TRB CDR3s were more hydrophobic than in CXCR3-negative naive cells. Whereas both naive subsets had comparably high diversity, memory CD8+ cells had much lower diversity.

All TRB cDNA libraries came from 5' RACE performed with UMI labels. TCRdb derives one entry per CDR3 protein from the 5' RACE reads, leaving out DNA. There are about 50,000 distinct CDR3 sequences in the sample, with about 0.61% held by the top ten. Sequenced input: naive CXCR3+ CD8+ T cells from blood. Subset in this sample: CD45RO-CCR7+CD27+CD95- naive CD8+ T cells expressing CXCR3 (TNR3+). The source of this sequence is a human donor in good health. Some clones in this sample may be carry-over from other donors' samples.

The CDR3 is CSVRSGGSGETQYF. J is TRBJ2-5 and V is TRBV29-1; the TCRdb D gene call, TRBD1, has no DNA to confirm it. This CDR3 is 14 amino acids long. The V gene's germline CDR1 is SQVTM and CDR2 ANQGSEA.